Below are 26 T cell receptor beta chains sequenced from a single sample in a study of blood T cell repertoires in COVID-19. Generated by immunoSEQ multiplex PCR, the TCRdb table keeps only in-frame clones and is missing some. The repertoire holds some 110,000 clones, with 90% as singletons. The sample was peripheral blood. The source is a human donor with active COVID-19. The donor label of this sample is uncertain.

The chain recombines TRBV10-1 with TRBJ1-4; D gene unclear. The CDR3 totals 13 residues. Between the trimmed V and J ends, which lost 6 bases and 5 bases, there was a span of 10 bases. CDR1 and CDR2 (germline): WNHNN, SYGVQD (reference sequence). In DNA, the CDR3 is TGCGCCAGCAGCCGGGATTTAAATGAAAAACTGTTTTTT. This encodes CASSRDLNEKLFF.

The chain couples TRBV4-3 to TRBJ2-5, with 7 bases lining up with TRBD2. The V gene's germline CDR1 is LGHNA and CDR2 YSLEER. There are 16 residues in the CDR3. V lost 1 base and J lost 5; bases outside the gene matches: 10. CDR3 protein: CASSQVPGGVRETQYF. Here the CDR3 DNA reads TGCGCCAGCAGCCAAGTCCCTGGGGGGGTCAGGGAGACCCAGTACTTC.

The rearrangement links TRBV4-1 to TRBJ2-2; TRBD1 aligns across 10 bases. The CDR3 is made up of 21 amino acids. Germline CDR1 is MGHRA and CDR2 is YSYEKL. V shed 1 base, J shed 4 bases, and the junction held 18 bases outside the gene matches. The CDR3 is CASSQVGRTGGEHFGTGELFF. As DNA, the CDR3 is TGCGCCAGCAGCCAAGTCGGAAGGACAGGGGGTGAACATTTCGGCACCGGGGAGCTGTTTTTT.

The V gene is TRBV11-2, the J gene TRBJ2-5; 7 bases fit TRBD1. The CDR3 spans 16 residues. V shed 2 bases, J shed 5 bases, and the junction held 11 bases outside the gene matches. Germline assignment: CDR1 SGHAT and CDR2 FQNNGV. The CDR3 nucleotides read TGTGCCAGCAGCTTAAATTCAGGACAGGCGTTTGAGACCCAGTACTTC. This translates into CASSLNSGQAFETQYF. The full variable domain, with the rest looked up from reference TRBV11-2 and TRBJ2-5, is EAGVAQSPRYKIIEKRQSVAFWCNPISGHATLYWYQQILGQGPKLLIQFQNNGVVDDSQLPKDRFSAERLKGVDSTLKIQPAKLEDSAVYLCASSLNSGQAFETQYFGPGTRLLVL.

The chain joins TRBV19 to TRBJ2-1; D not certain. The V and J ends lost 3 bases and 3 bases respectively, with 6 bases between them. Germline loops: CDR1 LNHDA, CDR2 SQIVND (reference sequence). CDR3 length: 13 residues. The CDR3 spells CASSMADYNEQFF. The CDR3 DNA follows: TGTGCCAGTAGTATGGCAGACTACAATGAGCAGTTCTTC.

The chain is built from TRBV7-6 and TRBJ2-3; a possible D gene is TRBD2 (5 bases). CDR3 length: 13 amino acids. The V gene lost 3 bases and the J gene lost 4 bases, with 8 bases spanning the gap. Germline V gene sequence: CDR1 SGHVS, CDR2 FNYEAQ. CDR3: CASSLFSADTQYF. CDR3 DNA sequence: TGTGCCAGCAGCTTGTTTAGCGCAGATACGCAGTATTTT.

Turning to this clone: It may be a read error: a sequence one base away is much more abundant. Other nucleotide sequences in the sample specify the same CDR3. The gene calls are TRBV2 and TRBJ1-1, with 8 bases identical to TRBD1. The V gene's germline CDR1 is SNHLY and CDR2 FYNNEI. The CDR3 totals 14 residues. V gave up 3 bases and J gave up 1 base; unmatched junction bases: 1. The CDR3 is CASSEGQENTEAFF. The CDR3 DNA reads TGTGCCAGCAGTGAGGGACAGGAGAACACTGAAGCTTTCTTT.

The genes are TRBV7-3 and TRBJ1-2; tentatively, D is TRBD1 (6 bases). The CDR3 contains 14 residues. Germline V lookup: CDR1 SGHTA, CDR2 FQGTGA. V lost 2 bases, J lost 3 bases, and 10 bases lay in between. In DNA, the CDR3 is TGTGCCAGCAGCTTAGGTCCAGGGGACTATGGCTACACCTTC. This encodes CASSLGPGDYGYTF.

This chain uses TRBV5-1 with TRBJ1-2; D perhaps matches TRBD1 (5 bases). With 4 bases removed from V and 2 bases from J, the gap between germline ends came to 9 bases. The CDR3 length is 13 residues. From germline, CDR1 is SGHRS and CDR2 YFSETQ. This CDR3 reads CASSPDRNYGYTF. Written as DNA, the CDR3 is TGCGCCAGCAGCCCTGACAGAAACTATGGCTACACCTTC. Together with reference TRBV5-1 and TRBJ1-2, the CDR3 gives the full variable domain: KAGVTQTPRYLIKTRGQQVTLSCSPISGHRSVSWYQQTPGQGLQFLFEYFSETQRNKGNFPGRFSGRQFSNSRSEMNVSTLELGDSALYLCASSPDRNYGYTFGSGTRLTVV.

V and J are TRBV12-3 or TRBV12-4 and TRBJ2-3; tentative D call: TRBD2 (5 bases). There are 13 residues in the CDR3. V was shortened by 5 bases and J by 3 bases, with 9 bases between the two germline ends. CDR3 sequence (DNA): TGTGCCAGCAGTCTTAGCGATACAGATACGCAGTATTTT. Its translation: CASSLSDTDTQYF.

V is TRBV21-1 and J is TRBJ1-6; the table gives TRBD1 as D, unverified against the DNA. TRBV21-1 is noted as a pseudogene. The CDR3 totals 19 residues. Here the CDR3 DNA reads TGTGCCAGCAGCAAATGGACAGGGAAGAATATCCTCTATAATTCACCCCTCCACTTT. Translating gives CASSKWTGKNILYNSPLHF.

The V and J genes are TRBV15 and TRBJ2-1; 7 nucleotides match TRBD1. The germline V gene has CDR1 LNHNV and CDR2 YYDKDF (reference sequence). V lost 3 bases, J lost 3 bases, and 5 bases stayed unmatched. This CDR3 is 15 amino acids long. The CDR3 DNA reads as TGTGCCACCAGCAGGATCGACAGGGACTACAATGAGCAGTTCTTC. Translation gives CATSRIDRDYNEQFF.

This clone has only one observation. The V and J genes are TRBV3-1 (or the pseudogene TRBV3-2) and TRBJ2-7, with 7 positions matching TRBD2. The CDR3 totals 15 residues. V was pared by 0 bases and J by 7 bases, with 9 bases of the junction left unmatched. Germline CDR1 is LGHDT and CDR2 is YNNKEL (reference sequence). CDR3 in DNA: TGTGCCAGCAGCCAAGAACTAGAAAGCGGGGATGAGCAGTACTTC. Protein: CASSQELESGDEQYF.

V is TRBV13 and J is TRBJ2-1, with TRBD2 matching over 11 bases. V lost 2 bases and J lost 6; bases outside the gene matches: 6. The CDR3 runs to 16 residues. CDR1 is PRHDT, CDR2 FYEKMQ, per germline (reference sequence). The CDR3 sequence is CASSLPLAGVANEQFF. CDR3 nucleotides: TGTGCCAGCAGCTTACCACTAGCGGGGGTCGCCAATGAGCAGTTCTTC.

This clone was detected a few times. The V gene is TRBV2, the J gene TRBJ1-6, with 7 nucleotides matching TRBD1. This CDR3 spans 14 amino acids. J gave up 6 bases and V 6 bases, and 5 bases lay outside the gene matches. Germline CDR1 SNHLY, CDR2 FYNNEI. CDR3 nucleotide sequence: TGTGCCAGCAGCCTGACAGGGTCTAATTCACCCCTCCACTTT. Translated: CASSLTGSNSPLHF.

This clone was seen only once. This chain connects TRBV6-5 to TRBJ1-5, with 9 bases fitting TRBD1. Germline assignment: CDR1 MNHEY and CDR2 SVGAGI. The CDR3 consists of 13 residues. After removal of 8 bases from V and 5 bases from J, the junction contained 4 bases not matched to a gene. The CDR3 is CASHHRGHQPQHF. DNA of the CDR3: TGTGCCAGCCACCACAGGGGGCATCAGCCCCAGCATTTT.

The J gene is TRBJ2-5, the V gene TRBV4-3, with TRBD1 as a possible D gene (6 bases). V lost 1 base and J lost 5, with 17 bases in between. The CDR3 totals 16 residues. Germline CDR1 reads LGHNA; CDR2 reads YSLEER. As DNA, the CDR3 is TGCGCCAGCAGCCAAGTGGTGGGGGCCTTAGGGGAGACCCAGTACTTC. This gives the protein CASSQVVGALGETQYF.

This chain uses TRBV14 with TRBJ1-2; D not resolved. Trimming took off 0 bases at V and 4 bases at J, with 12 bases between the two ends. The CDR3 has 15 residues. Germline CDR1 reads SGHDN; CDR2 reads FVKESK. The CDR3 here is CASSQDLALSYGYTF. The CDR3 nucleotides read TGTGCCAGCAGCCAAGATCTGGCCTTAAGCTATGGCTACACCTTC. Supplemented by reference TRBV14 and TRBJ1-2, the full variable domain reads EAGVTQFPSHSVIEKGQTVTLRCDPISGHDNLYWYRRVMGKEIKFLLHFVKESKQDESGMPNNRFLAERTGGTYSTLKVQPAELEDSGVYFCASSQDLALSYGYTFGSGTRLTVV.

The chain couples TRBV4-3 to TRBJ2-5; 8 bases map to TRBD2. V shed 5 bases, J shed 1 base, and the junction held 6 bases outside the gene matches. The germline V gene encodes CDR1 LGHNA and CDR2 YSLEER. The CDR3 covers 15 residues. CDR3 sequence reads: CASSWGAGGQETQYF. The CDR3 nucleotides are TGCGCCAGCAGCTGGGGGGCGGGGGGCCAAGAGACCCAGTACTTC.

Comment on this clone: In the same sample, other DNA sequences code for this CDR3. The J gene is TRBJ1-2, the V gene TRBV5-1, with D unresolved. Trimming stripped 0 bases from V and 1 base from J, with 7 bases between. CDR1 is SGHRS, CDR2 YFSETQ, per germline. The length of the CDR3 is 14 residues. Here the CDR3 reads CASSLDRGNYGYTF. Here the CDR3 DNA reads TGCGCCAGCAGCTTGGACCGGGGTAACTATGGCTACACCTTC. The full variable domain, with the rest looked up from reference TRBV5-1 and TRBJ1-2, is KAGVTQTPRYLIKTRGQQVTLSCSPISGHRSVSWYQQTPGQGLQFLFEYFSETQRNKGNFPGRFSGRQFSNSRSEMNVSTLELGDSALYLCASSLDRGNYGYTFGSGTRLTVV.

CDR3 nucleotide sequence: TGTGCCAGCAGCAGGGAATCTGAAGCTTTCTTT. The encoded protein is CASSRESEAFF. The chain couples TRBV6-5 to TRBJ1-1, with D possibly being TRBD1 (5 bases). CDR3 size: 11 residues. Per germline, CDR1 MNHEY and CDR2 SVGAGI. Trimming removed 6 bases from V and 6 bases from J, with 8 bases in between.

This clone was found once. This chain joins TRBV7-8 and TRBJ2-7; weak D call: TRBD2 (5 bases). Germline V CDR1 and CDR2: SGHVS, FQNEAQ. CDR3 length: 15 residues. Trimming removed 4 bases from V and 3 bases from J, with 16 bases in between. The CDR3 region is CASSSVEGFFYEQYF. The CDR3 DNA is TGTGCCAGCAGCTCTGTAGAGGGATTTTTCTACGAGCAGTACTTC.

The chain joins TRBV10-3 to TRBJ2-1; 10 nucleotides match TRBD2. Trimming removed 2 bases from V and 5 bases from J; junction bases left unmatched: 9. This CDR3 region has 17 residues. Germline V gene lookup returns CDR1 ENHRY and CDR2 SYGVKD. CDR3 DNA: TGTGCCATCAGTGAGCAGAAAGCGGGGGGGCTTAACAATGAGCAGTTCTTC. This gives the protein CAISEQKAGGLNNEQFF.

The genes are TRBV2 and TRBJ1-6, with 7 bases that match TRBD1. This CDR3 region has 15 residues. The germline V gene encodes CDR1 SNHLY and CDR2 FYNNEI. With V trimmed by 11 bases and J by 4 bases, 11 bases remained unmatched. DNA of the CDR3: TGTGCCGGACAGCCCCGGGACAGATATAATTCACCCCTCCACTTT. It translates to CAGQPRDRYNSPLHF. Full variable domain (rest looked up from reference TRBV2 and TRBJ1-6): EPEVTQTPSHQVTQMGQEVILRCVPISNHLYFYWYRQILGQKVEFLVSFYNNEISEKSEIFDDQFSVERPDGSNFTLKIRSTKLEDSAMYFCAGQPRDRYNSPLHFGNGTRLTVT.

This chain uses TRBV6-5 with TRBJ1-5; unclear D gene. The length of the CDR3 is 11 residues. Trimming took off 8 bases at V and 7 bases at J, with 9 bases between the two ends. Per the germline V gene, CDR1 is MNHEY and CDR2 is SVGAGI. The CDR3 reads CASGFGQPQHF. The CDR3 DNA reads TGTGCCAGCGGTTTCGGGCAGCCCCAGCATTTT.

The V gene is TRBV14, the J gene TRBJ2-5, with 12 nucleotides matching TRBD2. Trimming at V came to 0 bases and at J to 5 bases, leaving 10 bases not matched to a gene. CDR1 is SGHDN, CDR2 FVKESK, per germline. The CDR3 spans 18 residues. CDR3 protein: CASSQDELAGGYFETQYF. The CDR3 region has the DNA TGTGCCAGCAGCCAAGATGAACTAGCGGGGGGTTATTTTGAGACCCAGTACTTC.